This T cell receptor (beta chain) was sequenced for a study of blood T cells in healthy people across ages. The V and J ends lost 1 base and 12 bases, in that order; junction bases with no gene match: 2. The length of the CDR3 is 12 residues. CDR1 is LGHNT, CDR2 FRNRAP, per germline. The people who gave samples were healthy Caucasians from Russia, aged roughly 6 to 100. The study's findings and limits: Diversity estimates from one million T cells were considered underestimates. Naive and antigen-experienced cells could not be conclusively compared, given unsorted PBMCs.

For this clonotype: Its target is unknown.

Together with a sample-barcoded 5' primer, a J-beta primer mix was included in a second PCR lasting roughly 6 to 12 cycles. In TCRdb, the 5' RACE reads were re-called with MiXCR into one record per CDR3 protein. The table shows approximately 790,000 distinct CDR3 sequences, with about 59% occurring only once. The sample was blood. The sequence came from a man aged 25-40 years in good health. The chain links TRBV12-5 to TRBJ2-3; TRBD1 aligns across 9 bases. Here the CDR3 reads CASGLEGQGQYF. In nucleotides, the CDR3 is TGTGCTAGTGGTTTGGAGGGACAGGGTCAGTATTTT.